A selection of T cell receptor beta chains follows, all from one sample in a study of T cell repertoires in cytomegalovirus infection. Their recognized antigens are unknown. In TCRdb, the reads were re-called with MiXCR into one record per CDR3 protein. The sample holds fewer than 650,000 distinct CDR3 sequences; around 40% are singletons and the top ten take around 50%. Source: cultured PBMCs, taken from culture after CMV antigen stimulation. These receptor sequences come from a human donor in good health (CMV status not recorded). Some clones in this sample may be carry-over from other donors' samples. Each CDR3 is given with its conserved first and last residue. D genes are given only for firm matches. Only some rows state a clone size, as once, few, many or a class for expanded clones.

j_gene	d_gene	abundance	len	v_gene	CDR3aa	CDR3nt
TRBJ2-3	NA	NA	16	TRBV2	CASSGRGGSPTDTQYF	TGTGCCAGCAGTGGTCGTGGGGGATCCCCCACAGATACGCAGTATTTT
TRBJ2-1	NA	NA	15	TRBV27	CASKNPSRSYNEQFF	TGTGCCAGCAAAAATCCGTCCCGCTCCTACAATGAGCAGTTCTTC
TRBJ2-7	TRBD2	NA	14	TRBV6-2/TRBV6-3	CASTTTSGIYEQYF	TGTGCCAGCACTACTACTAGCGGGATCTACGAGCAGTACTTC
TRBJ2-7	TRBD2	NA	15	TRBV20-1	CSARAPAGGLYEQYF	TGCAGTGCTAGAGCTCCAGCGGGGGGGCTCTACGAGCAGTACTTC
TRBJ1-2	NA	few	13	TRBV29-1	CSVAEGASYGYTF	TGCAGCGTTGCCGAGGGCGCCTCCTATGGCTACACCTTC
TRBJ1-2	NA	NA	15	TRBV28	CASSIWPSTGGGYTF	TGTGCCAGCAGCATATGGCCCTCAACAGGTGGTGGCTACACCTTC
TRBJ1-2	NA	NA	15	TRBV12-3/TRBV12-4	CASSLSYRASYGYTF	TGTGCCAGCAGTTTATCCTACCGAGCCTCCTATGGCTACACCTTC
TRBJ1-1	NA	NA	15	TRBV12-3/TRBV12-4	CASSPGPAKNTEAFF	TGTGCCAGCAGCCCCGGGCCGGCGAAGAACACTGAAGCTTTCTTT
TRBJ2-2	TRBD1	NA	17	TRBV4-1	CASSQTPGQGAAGELFF	TGCGCCAGCAGCCAAACCCCGGGACAGGGGGCTGCCGGGGAGCTGTTTTTT
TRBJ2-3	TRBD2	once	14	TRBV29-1	CSVEPGLRSDTQYF	TGCAGCGTAGAACCGGGACTACGTTCAGATACGCAGTATTTT
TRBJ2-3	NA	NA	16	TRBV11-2	CASSPLMGGGTDTQYF	TGTGCCAGCAGCCCGCTGATGGGGGGCGGAACAGATACGCAGTATTTT
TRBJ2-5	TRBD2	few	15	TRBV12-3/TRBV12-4	CASRPSGRARETQYF	TGTGCCAGCAGGCCTAGCGGGAGGGCCCGGGAGACCCAGTACTTC
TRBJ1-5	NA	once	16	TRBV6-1	CASSEARYRQVQPQHF	TGTGCCAGCAGTGAAGCTAGGTACAGGCAAGTTCAGCCCCAGCATTTT
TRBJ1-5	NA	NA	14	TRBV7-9	CASSSPGANQPQHF	TGTGCCAGCAGCTCGCCAGGGGCGAATCAGCCCCAGCATTTT
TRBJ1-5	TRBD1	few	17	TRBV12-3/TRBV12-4	CASSFTGAGGSNQPQHF	TGTGCCAGCAGTTTTACGGGGGCAGGGGGTAGCAATCAGCCCCAGCATTTT
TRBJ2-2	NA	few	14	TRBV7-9	CASSPVLGAGELFF	TGTGCCAGCAGCCCCGTACTAGGGGCCGGGGAGCTGTTTTTT
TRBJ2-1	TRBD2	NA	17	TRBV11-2	CASSKEGRLAGGDEQFF	TGTGCCAGCAGCAAGGAGGGTAGACTAGCGGGAGGTGATGAGCAGTTCTTC
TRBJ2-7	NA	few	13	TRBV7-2	CASSFVRYYEQYF	TGTGCCAGCAGCTTTGTTCGATACTACGAGCAGTACTTC